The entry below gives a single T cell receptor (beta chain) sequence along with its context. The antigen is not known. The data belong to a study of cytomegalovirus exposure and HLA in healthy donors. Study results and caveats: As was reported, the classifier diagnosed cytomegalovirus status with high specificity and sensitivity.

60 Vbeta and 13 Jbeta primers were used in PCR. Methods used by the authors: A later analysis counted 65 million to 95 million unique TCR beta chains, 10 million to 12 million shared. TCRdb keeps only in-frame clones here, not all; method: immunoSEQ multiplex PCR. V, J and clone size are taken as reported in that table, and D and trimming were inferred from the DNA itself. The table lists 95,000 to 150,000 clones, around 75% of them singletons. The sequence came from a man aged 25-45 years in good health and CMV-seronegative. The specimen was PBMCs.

CDR3 sequence: CASSVRDNLYEQYF. The CDR3 DNA sequence: TGTGCCAGTAGTGTACGGGACAACCTCTACGAGCAGTACTTC. The chain is built from TRBV19 and TRBJ2-7; a weak D match, TRBD1 (6 bases). V was clipped by 5 bases and J by 3 bases, with 14 bases between them. This CDR3 region has 14 residues. The V gene's germline CDR1 is LNHDA and CDR2 SQIVND (reference sequence). Complete variable domain (other parts from reference TRBV19 and TRBJ2-7): DGGITQSPKYLFRKEGQNVTLSCEQNLNHDAMYWYRQDPGQGLRLIYYSQIVNDFQKGDIAEGYSVSREKKESFPLTVTSAQKNPTAFYLCASSVRDNLYEQYFGPGTRLTVT.